One and the same sample provided the 17 T cell receptor beta chains below, sequenced in a study of long-term antiretroviral therapy in people with HIV. Researchers report immunoSEQ v3.0 was run at survey level. Assay: immunoSEQ multiplex PCR; the TCRdb copy retains only in-frame clones and omits some. The sample carries approximately 21,000 clones, 76% recorded once. Sequenced here: unsorted PBMCs, sampled 0.5 years before starting antiretroviral therapy. The receptors were sampled from a man aged 18 to 30 with HIV.

This clone was detected a few times. The rearrangement uses TRBV6-5 and TRBJ2-2, with a possible D match to TRBD1 (7 bases). Germline V gene sequence: CDR1 MNHEY, CDR2 SVGAGI. This CDR3 spans 15 amino acids. V was clipped by 5 bases and J by 7 bases, with 17 bases between them. CDR3 sequence (DNA): TGTGCCAGCAGTCCTCTCGGGACAGCGGGCGGGGAGCTGTTTTTT. It specifies CASSPLGTAGGELFF.

The rearrangement uses TRBV28 and TRBJ1-2; 12 bases agree with TRBD1. The CDR3 is 16 amino acids. J gave up 6 bases and V 6 bases, and 11 bases lay outside the gene matches. CDR1 and CDR2 (germline): MDHEN, SYDVKM. CDR3 nucleotide sequence: TGTGCCAGCAGAGCGATGGCGGGACAGGGGGCTCATGGCTACACCTTC. This sequence encodes CASRAMAGQGAHGYTF.

This clone has just a few counts. This chain joins TRBV5-1 and TRBJ1-1, with 9 nucleotides matching TRBD1. Germline CDR1 and CDR2: SGHRS and YFSETQ. Losses at the gene ends were 4 bases for V and 1 base for J; bases not matched to a gene: 2. CDR3 size: 14 residues. CDR3 sequence reads: CASSKGQGNTEAFF. The CDR3 DNA follows: TGCGCCAGCAGCAAGGGACAGGGGAACACTGAAGCTTTCTTT.

The chain recombines TRBV7-9 with TRBJ2-5, with D unresolved. Germline loops: CDR1 SEHNR, CDR2 FQNEAQ (reference sequence). V lost 3 bases and J lost 1, with 9 bases in between. The CDR3 contains 14 residues. The CDR3 sequence: CASSFAQAQETQYF. The CDR3 coding sequence is TGTGCCAGCAGCTTCGCGCAGGCCCAAGAGACCCAGTACTTC.

The chain employs TRBV27 and TRBJ1-2, with TRBD1 identical over 9 bases. J was trimmed by 4 bases and V by 5 bases; bases with no gene match: 8. Germline lookup yields CDR1 MNHEY and CDR2 SMNVEV (reference sequence). The CDR3 is made up of 15 amino acids. The CDR3 is CASSPRTGVGYGYTF. CDR3 nucleotide sequence: TGTGCCAGCAGTCCGCGGACAGGGGTGGGCTATGGCTACACCTTC.

The genes are TRBV6-1 and TRBJ1-1; possibly TRBD1 for D (5 bases). The germline V and J ends were trimmed by 1 base and 0 bases, with 9 bases remaining between them. This CDR3 comprises 15 residues. The germline V gene encodes CDR1 MNHNS and CDR2 SASEGT. The DNA for the CDR3 is TGTGCCAGCAGTGAAGAGGGGCCCTTGAACACTGAAGCTTTCTTT. Its protein product is CASSEEGPLNTEAFF.

J is TRBJ2-5 and V is TRBV6-5; D tentatively fits TRBD1 or TRBD2 (5 bases each). Germline loops: CDR1 MNHEY, CDR2 SVGAGI. Trimming stripped 2 bases from V and 3 bases from J, with 13 bases between. CDR3 length: 15 amino acids. In DNA, the CDR3 is TGTGCCAGCAGTTACCCCTCCATGGGGGAAGAGACCCAGTACTTC. Translation gives CASSYPSMGEETQYF.

This clone has only one observation. The chain recombines TRBV7-9 with TRBJ2-2; a weak D match, TRBD2 (6 bases). The V end lost 6 bases, the J end lost 4 bases, and 6 bases lay between the germline ends. Germline CDR1 SEHNR, CDR2 FQNEAQ (reference sequence). The length of the CDR3 is 12 residues. The CDR3 DNA follows: TGTGCCAGCAGGCGGGGCACCGGGGAGCTGTTTTTT. It codes for CASRRGTGELFF.

The gene calls are TRBV6-4 and TRBJ1-1; weak D call: TRBD1 (5 bases). Germline assignment: CDR1 MRHNA and CDR2 SNTAGT. This CDR3 has 14 residues. The V and J ends lost 2 bases and 7 bases respectively, with 14 bases between them. CDR3 residues: CASSDGHTSGEAFF. CDR3 nucleotides: TGTGCCAGCAGTGACGGACATACCTCCGGTGAAGCTTTCTTT.

The chain combines TRBV19 with TRBJ2-1, with D perhaps matching TRBD2 (7 bases). This CDR3 is built from 15 residues. The germline V gene has CDR1 LNHDA and CDR2 SQIVND (reference sequence). V was pared by 7 bases and J by 2 bases, with 15 bases between. The CDR3, as DNA: TGTGCCAGTACTGGGGGGGCCAGGGCCTACAATGAGCAGTTCTTC. It yields the protein CASTGGARAYNEQFF.

This chain joins TRBV13 and TRBJ2-5, with D perhaps matching TRBD2 (7 bases). This CDR3 is built from 13 residues. Germline V lookup: CDR1 PRHDT, CDR2 FYEKMQ (reference sequence). V lost 5 bases, J lost 5 bases, and 12 bases lay in between. The CDR3 region has the DNA TGTGCCAGCAGCCTGGGAGGGGGGGAGACCCAGTACTTC. Its protein is CASSLGGGETQYF. Filled out from reference TRBV13 and TRBJ2-5, the complete variable domain reads AAGVIQSPRHLIKEKRETATLKCYPIPRHDTVYWYQQGPGQDPQFLISFYEKMQSDKGSIPDRFSAQQFSDYHSELNMSSLELGDSALYFCASSLGGGETQYFGPGTRLLVL.

This clone has a handful of counts. This rearrangement joins TRBV28 to TRBJ1-1; D is unclear. The germline V gene has CDR1 MDHEN and CDR2 SYDVKM. The germline V and J ends were trimmed by 6 bases and 4 bases, with 12 bases remaining between them. The CDR3 extends over 13 amino acids. CDR3 sequence (DNA): TGTGCCAGCAGAAGGGTCACGGGCACTGAAGCTTTCTTT. Translating it yields CASRRVTGTEAFF.

This sequence joins TRBV7-8 and TRBJ1-1, with D tentatively TRBD1 (5 bases). The germline CDR1 and CDR2 sequences are SGHVS and FQNEAQ. The CDR3 has 17 residues. Trimming took off 5 bases at V and 0 bases at J, with 19 bases between the two ends. CDR3 loop: CASSKRPGTAMNTEAFF. The CDR3 DNA sequence: TGTGCCAGCAGCAAAAGGCCCGGGACCGCTATGAACACTGAAGCTTTCTTT.

The chain links TRBV5-6 to TRBJ2-1, with 7 bases that match TRBD2. The CDR3 is 17 residues long. Germline V gene sequence: CDR1 SGHDT, CDR2 YYEEEE. The V segment lost 0 bases and the J segment 6 bases; nucleotides outside the gene matches: 12. CDR3 loop: CASSLDSGKGGFNEQFF. CDR3 bases: TGTGCCAGCAGCTTGGATTCTGGAAAGGGAGGGTTCAATGAGCAGTTCTTC.

For the CDR3, the DNA is TGTGCCAGTAGTATTTCCGGGACAGGGACCTACGAGCAGTACTTC. Its protein product is CASSISGTGTYEQYF. The V call is TRBV19, the J call TRBJ2-7, with 9 bases that match TRBD1. CDR1 is LNHDA, CDR2 SQIVND, per germline (reference sequence). CDR3 length: 15 amino acids. The V gene end was trimmed by 3 bases and the J gene end by 2 bases; junction bases not matched to a gene: 5.

The genes are TRBV19 and TRBJ1-2; 7 bases match TRBD1. The V gene's germline CDR1 is LNHDA and CDR2 SQIVND (reference sequence). V lost 5 bases, J lost 5 bases, and 5 bases stayed unmatched. This CDR3 comprises 13 residues. The CDR3, as DNA: TGTGCCAGTAGTCCGACAGGGTATTATGGCTACACCTTC. It encodes CASSPTGYYGYTF.

The J gene is TRBJ2-7, the V gene TRBV7-9, with a possible D match to TRBD1 (5 bases). Per germline, CDR1 SEHNR and CDR2 FQNEAQ (reference sequence). The CDR3 has 14 amino acids. The V end was cut by 2 bases, the J end by 2 bases, with 10 bases between. The CDR3 sequence: CASSLPGSAYEQYF. The CDR3 nucleotides read TGTGCCAGCAGCTTACCAGGGTCAGCCTACGAGCAGTACTTC.